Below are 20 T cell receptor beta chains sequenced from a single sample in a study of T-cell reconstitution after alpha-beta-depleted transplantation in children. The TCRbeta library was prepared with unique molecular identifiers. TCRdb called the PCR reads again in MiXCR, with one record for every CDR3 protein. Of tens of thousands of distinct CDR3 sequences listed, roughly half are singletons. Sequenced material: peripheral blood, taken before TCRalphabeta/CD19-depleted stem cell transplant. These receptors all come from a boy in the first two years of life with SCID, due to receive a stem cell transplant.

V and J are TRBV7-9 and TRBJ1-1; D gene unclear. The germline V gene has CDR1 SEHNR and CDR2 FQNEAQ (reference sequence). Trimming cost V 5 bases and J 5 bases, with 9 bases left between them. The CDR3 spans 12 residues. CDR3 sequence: CASSIRVTEAFF. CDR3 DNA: TGTGCCAGCAGCATCAGAGTTACTGAAGCTTTCTTT. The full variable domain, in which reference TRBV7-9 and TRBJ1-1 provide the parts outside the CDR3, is DTGVSQNPRHKITKRGQNVTFRCDPISEHNRLYWYRQTLGQGPEFLTYFQNEAQLEKSRLLSDRFSAERPKGSFSTLEIQRTEQGDSAMYLCASSIRVTEAFFGQGTRLTVV.

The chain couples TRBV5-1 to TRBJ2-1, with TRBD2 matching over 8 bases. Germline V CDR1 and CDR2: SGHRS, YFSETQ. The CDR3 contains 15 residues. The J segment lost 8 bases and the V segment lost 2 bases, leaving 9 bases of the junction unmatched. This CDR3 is CASSLLPTGGDEQFF. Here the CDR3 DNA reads TGCGCCAGCAGCTTACTACCCACCGGGGGGGATGAGCAGTTCTTC.

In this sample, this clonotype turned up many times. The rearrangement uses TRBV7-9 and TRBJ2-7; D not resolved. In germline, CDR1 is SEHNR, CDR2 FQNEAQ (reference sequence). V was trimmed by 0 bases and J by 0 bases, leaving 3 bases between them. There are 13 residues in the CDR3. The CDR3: CASSLATSYEQYF. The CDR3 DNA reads TGTGCCAGCAGCTTAGCTACCTCCTACGAGCAGTACTTC.

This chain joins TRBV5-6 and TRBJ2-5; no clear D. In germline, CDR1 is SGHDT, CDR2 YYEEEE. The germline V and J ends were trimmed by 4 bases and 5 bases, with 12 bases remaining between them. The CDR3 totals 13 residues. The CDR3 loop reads CASSQKNGETQYF. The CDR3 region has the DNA TGTGCCAGCAGCCAAAAAAATGGCGAGACCCAGTACTTC.

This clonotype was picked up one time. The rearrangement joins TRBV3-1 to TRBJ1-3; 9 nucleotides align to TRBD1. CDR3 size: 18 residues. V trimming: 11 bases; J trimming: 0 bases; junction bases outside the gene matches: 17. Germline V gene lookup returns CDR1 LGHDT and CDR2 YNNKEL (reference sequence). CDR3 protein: CASCRASGTGTSGNTIYF. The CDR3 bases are TGTGCCTCCTGCCGCGCCTCCGGGACAGGGACCTCTGGAAACACCATATATTTT.

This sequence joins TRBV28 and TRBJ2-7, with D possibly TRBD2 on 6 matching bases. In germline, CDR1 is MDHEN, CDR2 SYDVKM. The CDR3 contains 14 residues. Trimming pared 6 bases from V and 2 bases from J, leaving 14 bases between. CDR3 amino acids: CASSVRGNPYEQYF. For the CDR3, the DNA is TGTGCCAGCAGCGTCCGGGGGAACCCCTACGAGCAGTACTTC.

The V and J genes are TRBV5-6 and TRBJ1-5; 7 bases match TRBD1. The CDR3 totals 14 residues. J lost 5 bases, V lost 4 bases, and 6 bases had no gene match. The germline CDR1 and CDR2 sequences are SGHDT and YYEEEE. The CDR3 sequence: CASSLGGGYQPQHF. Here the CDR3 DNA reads TGTGCCAGCAGCCTGGGAGGGGGCTATCAGCCCCAGCATTTT.

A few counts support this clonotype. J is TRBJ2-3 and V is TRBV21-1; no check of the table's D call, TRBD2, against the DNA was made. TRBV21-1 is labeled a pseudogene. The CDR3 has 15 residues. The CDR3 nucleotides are TGTGCCAGCAACCCGAGGGACTTTCCCACAGATACGCAGTATTTT. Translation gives CASNPRDFPTDTQYF.

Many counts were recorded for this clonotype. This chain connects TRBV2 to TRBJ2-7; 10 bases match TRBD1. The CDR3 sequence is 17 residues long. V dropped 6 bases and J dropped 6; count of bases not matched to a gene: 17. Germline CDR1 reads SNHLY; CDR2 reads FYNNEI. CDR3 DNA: TGTGCCAGCAGCTACCTAGACGGGACAGGGGCCCCTGGCGAGCAGTACTTC. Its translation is CASSYLDGTGAPGEQYF.

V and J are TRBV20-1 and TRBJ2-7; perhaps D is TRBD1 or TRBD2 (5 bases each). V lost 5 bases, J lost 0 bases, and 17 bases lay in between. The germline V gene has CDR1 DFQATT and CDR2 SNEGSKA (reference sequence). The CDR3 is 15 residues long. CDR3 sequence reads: CSAEPGTAGSYEQYF. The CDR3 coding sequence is TGCAGTGCTGAGCCCGGGACCGCGGGCTCCTACGAGCAGTACTTC.

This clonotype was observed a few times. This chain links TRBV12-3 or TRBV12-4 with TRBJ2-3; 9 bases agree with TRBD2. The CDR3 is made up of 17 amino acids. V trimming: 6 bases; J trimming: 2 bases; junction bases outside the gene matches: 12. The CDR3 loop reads CASSALKRGALTDTQYF. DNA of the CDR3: TGTGCCAGCAGCGCCTTAAAGCGGGGGGCACTCACAGATACGCAGTATTTT.

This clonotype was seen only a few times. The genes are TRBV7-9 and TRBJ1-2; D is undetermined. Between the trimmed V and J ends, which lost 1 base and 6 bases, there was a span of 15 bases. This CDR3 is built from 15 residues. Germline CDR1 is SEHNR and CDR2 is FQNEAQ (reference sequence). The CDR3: CASSLDTTGRDGYTF. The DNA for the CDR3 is TGTGCCAGCAGCTTAGACACAACGGGGAGGGATGGCTACACCTTC. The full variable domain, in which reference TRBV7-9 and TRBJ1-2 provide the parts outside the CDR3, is DTGVSQNPRHKITKRGQNVTFRCDPISEHNRLYWYRQTLGQGPEFLTYFQNEAQLEKSRLLSDRFSAERPKGSFSTLEIQRTEQGDSAMYLCASSLDTTGRDGYTFGSGTRLTVV.

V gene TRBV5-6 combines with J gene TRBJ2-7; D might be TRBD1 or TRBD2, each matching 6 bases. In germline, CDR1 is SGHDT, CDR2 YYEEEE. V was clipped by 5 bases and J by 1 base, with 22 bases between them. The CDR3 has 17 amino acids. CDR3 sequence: CASSSTWGAGGSYEQYF. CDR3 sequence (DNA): TGTGCCAGCAGTTCTACCTGGGGGGCAGGAGGGTCCTACGAGCAGTACTTC.

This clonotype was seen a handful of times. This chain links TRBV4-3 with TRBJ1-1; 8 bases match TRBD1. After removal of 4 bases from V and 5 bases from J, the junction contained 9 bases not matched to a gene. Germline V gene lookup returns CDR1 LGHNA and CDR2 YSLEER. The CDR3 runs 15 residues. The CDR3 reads CASSRTTGEGTEAFF. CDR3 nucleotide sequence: TGCGCCAGCAGCCGGACGACAGGGGAGGGAACTGAAGCTTTCTTT.

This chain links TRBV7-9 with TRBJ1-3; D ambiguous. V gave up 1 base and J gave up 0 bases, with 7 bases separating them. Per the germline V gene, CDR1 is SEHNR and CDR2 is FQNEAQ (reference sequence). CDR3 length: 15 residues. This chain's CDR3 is CASSLDRTSGNTIYF. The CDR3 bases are TGTGCCAGCAGCTTAGATCGGACCTCTGGAAACACCATATATTTT.

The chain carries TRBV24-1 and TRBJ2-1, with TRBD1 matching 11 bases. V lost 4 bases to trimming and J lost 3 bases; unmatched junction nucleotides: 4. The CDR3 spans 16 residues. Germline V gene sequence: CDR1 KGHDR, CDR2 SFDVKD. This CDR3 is CATSDSGTGGYNEQFF. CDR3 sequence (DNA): TGTGCCACCAGTGACTCCGGGACAGGGGGCTACAATGAGCAGTTCTTC.

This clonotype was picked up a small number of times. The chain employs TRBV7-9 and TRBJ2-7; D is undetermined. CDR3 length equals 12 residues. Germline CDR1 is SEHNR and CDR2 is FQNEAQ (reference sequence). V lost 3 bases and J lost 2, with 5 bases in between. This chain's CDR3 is CASSLGAYEQYF. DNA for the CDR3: TGTGCCAGCAGCTTGGGCGCCTACGAGCAGTACTTC. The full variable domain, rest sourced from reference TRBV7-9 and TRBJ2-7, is DTGVSQNPRHKITKRGQNVTFRCDPISEHNRLYWYRQTLGQGPEFLTYFQNEAQLEKSRLLSDRFSAERPKGSFSTLEIQRTEQGDSAMYLCASSLGAYEQYFGPGTRLTVT.

CDR3 sequence: CASSPPGQGKAGLRDIQYF. Here the CDR3 DNA reads TGTGCCAGCAGTCCCCCGGGACAGGGGAAGGCAGGGCTAAGGGACATTCAGTACTTC. The chain links TRBV28 to TRBJ2-4; 10 bases align to TRBD1. The germline V gene encodes CDR1 MDHEN and CDR2 SYDVKM. The length of the CDR3 is 19 residues. J was trimmed by 8 bases and V by 5 bases; bases with no gene match: 21.

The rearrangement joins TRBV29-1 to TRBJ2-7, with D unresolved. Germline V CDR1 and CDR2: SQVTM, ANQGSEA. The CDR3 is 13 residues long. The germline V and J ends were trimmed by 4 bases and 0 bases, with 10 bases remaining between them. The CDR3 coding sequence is TGCAGCGTTGCGTCGAGGAGCTCCTACGAGCAGTACTTC. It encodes CSVASRSSYEQYF.

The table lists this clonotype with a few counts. The DNA of the CDR3 is TGTGCCAGCAGCCTGATAGCGGGGGGCCGCACAGATACGCAGTATTTT. Protein: CASSLIAGGRTDTQYF. The chain uses TRBV5-5 and TRBJ2-3, with 10 bases identical to TRBD2. CDR1 SGHKS and CDR2 YYEKEE come from the germline V gene (reference sequence). The CDR3 has 16 residues. The ends lost 4 bases at V and 1 base at J; junction bases unmatched: 6.